Below, 2 T cell receptor beta chains from the same sample are listed, as sequenced in a study of graft-versus-host responses after intestinal transplantation. Repertoires were generated with immunoSEQ multiplex PCR, while TCRdb's copy carries only in-frame clones and drops some. Here the sample spans fewer than 85,000 clones, under 90% being singletons. Antigens of these TCRs are unknown. The source was unstimulated CD4+ T cells sorted from spleen or lymph node cells, collected before transplant. The receptors were gathered from a human donor who was the organ donor for an intestinal transplant.

The V call is TRBV4-1, the J call TRBJ1-2, with TRBD1 as a possible D gene (5 bases). The V and J ends lost 2 bases and 2 bases respectively, with 12 bases between them. CDR3 length: 15 amino acids. Germline V gene lookup returns CDR1 MGHRA and CDR2 YSYEKL. The CDR3 DNA follows: TGCGCCAGCAGCCAATACACAGGAGCAAACTATGGCTACACCTTC. It is translated as CASSQYTGANYGYTF.

This clone was counted once. This rearrangement joins TRBV7-2 to TRBJ2-5, with 9 bases matching TRBD2. Germline V gives CDR1 SGHTA, CDR2 FQGNSA. Unmatched junction bases numbered 6, after V lost 4 bases and J lost 0 bases. There are 16 residues in the CDR3. As DNA, the CDR3 is TGTGCCAGCAGCTCAACCGGGACTAGCAACCAAGAGACCCAGTACTTC. This sequence encodes CASSSTGTSNQETQYF.